Listed below are T cell receptor beta chains from one sample, sequenced in a study of T cell changes during pregnancy in multiple sclerosis. Clones were read by immunoSEQ multiplex PCR, and TCRdb kept only the in-frame ones, dropping some. The data hold roughly 110,000 clones, with about nine tenths observed a single time. Sequencing was performed on peripheral blood, taken in the third trimester of pregnancy. Source of these receptors: a female donor in good health, enrolled as a control in a pregnancy study. Both conserved end residues are part of each CDR3. Each record gives: J gene, V gene, clone size, D gene, CDR3 protein, CDR3 DNA. The D gene is left open where the match is weak. Clone size, where shown, is once, few, many, or a class for clones that have expanded.

J: TRBJ2-2
V: TRBV27
size: NA
D: TRBD1
CDR3: CASSLSPLTGVTGELFF
DNA: TGTGCCAGCAGTTTGAGTCCTTTGACAGGGGTCACCGGGGAGCTGTTTTTT

J: TRBJ2-3
V: TRBV2
size: NA
D: TRBD2
CDR3: CASRGEGDTQYF
DNA: TGTGCCAGCCGGGGGGAGGGAGATACGCAGTATTTT

J: TRBJ1-2
V: TRBV5-1
size: NA
D: TRBD1
CDR3: CASGPGQLNYGYTF
DNA: TGCGCCAGCGGACCGGGACAGCTAAACTATGGCTACACCTTC

J: TRBJ2-7
V: TRBV6-5
size: few
D: NA
CDR3: CASSFSSESSYEQYF
DNA: TGTGCCAGCAGTTTTTCGAGTGAGAGCTCCTACGAGCAGTACTTC

J: TRBJ1-2
V: TRBV5-4
size: NA
D: TRBD1
CDR3: CASSLAGGTGGGHGYTF
DNA: TGTGCCAGCAGCTTGGCCGGAGGGACAGGGGGCGGCCATGGCTACACCTTC

J: TRBJ2-2
V: TRBV27
size: NA
D: NA
CDR3: CASSFGTSNTGELFF
DNA: TGTGCCAGCAGTTTCGGGACATCTAACACCGGGGAGCTGTTTTTT

J: TRBJ2-7
V: TRBV27
size: NA
D: NA
CDR3: CASSLVSGEQYF
DNA: TGTGCCAGCAGTCTCGTGAGTGGCGAGCAGTACTTC

J: TRBJ1-2
V: TRBV7-2
size: NA
D: NA
CDR3: CASSLGGNGYTF
DNA: TGTGCCAGCAGCTTAGGAGGGAATGGCTACACCTTC

J: TRBJ2-5
V: TRBV19
size: few
D: TRBD2
CDR3: CASSIGQLAGLETQYF
DNA: TGTGCCAGTAGTATAGGTCAACTAGCGGGGCTAGAGACCCAGTACTTC

J: TRBJ2-2
V: TRBV5-6
size: NA
D: NA
CDR3: CASSKAGQMNTGELFF
DNA: TGTGCCAGCAGCAAAGCCGGACAGATGAACACCGGGGAGCTGTTTTTT

J: TRBJ1-1
V: TRBV5-1
size: NA
D: NA
CDR3: CASSLFGRALNTEAFF
DNA: TGCGCCAGCAGCTTGTTCGGCAGGGCGCTGAACACTGAAGCTTTCTTT